These T cell receptor beta chains were read from a single sample in a study of beta chain features in type 1 diabetes. This table comes from immunoSEQ multiplex PCR, and its TCRdb copy is limited to in-frame clones, with some not included. The sample includes tens of thousands of clones, around 50% of them seen just once. Sequencing was done on a sample of stem cell memory CD4+ T cells from blood. Every receptor here comes from a woman in her 30s in good health. CDR3s leave out the opening cysteine and the closing phenylalanine or tryptophan. Fields, in order: V gene, CDR3 protein.

>TRBV10-3
AISEVAGGFDEQF
>TRBV7-6
ASSSGQGSSGANVLT
>TRBV6-5
ASSASAGVNNEQF
>TRBV7-2
ASSRGGTTGDTQY
>TRBV11-2
ASSSAHRGLGYT
>TRBV10-3
AIRGTGANTGELF
>TRBV5-4
ASSLVGYGYT
>TRBV5-5
ASSGTGLQETQY
>TRBV7-2
ASSLLFSNEQF
>TRBV19
ASRRGAGGPDTQY
>TRBV4-1
ASSQYTEDTQY
>TRBV4-2
ASSSQANEKLF
>TRBV5-1
ASSLGQGSSGNTIY
>TRBV11-2
ASSSGTGGETQY
>TRBV18
ASSPSSRQGAAGYT
>TRBV7-2
ASSSGLAGWNEQF
>TRBV7-2
ASSRGLAGGNEQF
>TRBV5-6
ASSLAGGADNQPQH
>TRBV18
ASSPKGLAGGSYGGELF
>TRBV30
AWSAGQGLETYNEQF
>TRBV28
ASSQWEGGIRFEQY
>TRBV7-6
ASSLRDTSNYGYT